What follows are 21 T cell receptor beta chains derived from one specimen sequenced in a study of blood T cell repertoires in COVID-19. Assay: immunoSEQ multiplex PCR; the TCRdb copy retains only in-frame clones and omits some. The sample shows 25,000 or so clones, roughly 89% of them seen only once. The specimen was peripheral blood. All receptors derive from an elderly woman with active or convalescent COVID-19.

In DNA, the CDR3 is TGTGCCACCAGCAGAGATTTTAGTGACACTGAAGCTTTCTTT. This translates into CATSRDFSDTEAFF. This chain links TRBV15 with TRBJ1-1, with D unclear. Germline V gives CDR1 LNHNV, CDR2 YYDKDF (reference sequence). This CDR3 comprises 14 residues. Trimming pared 0 bases from V and 3 bases from J, leaving 8 bases between.

The chain couples TRBV6-5 to TRBJ1-6; 7 bases fit TRBD1. CDR1 is MNHEY and CDR2 is SVGAGI in the germline V gene. Trimming removed 4 bases from V and 5 bases from J; junction bases left unmatched: 8. The CDR3 consists of 16 residues. Here the CDR3 DNA reads TGTGCCAGCAGTTCACAGGGGCGGGCGAATAATTCACCCCTCCACTTT. This sequence encodes CASSSQGRANNSPLHF.

The CDR3 DNA reads as TGTGCCTGGAGTGATAAGTGGAGCTCCTATAATTCACCCCTCCACTTT. Translation gives CAWSDKWSSYNSPLHF. The gene calls are TRBV30 and TRBJ1-6; D ambiguous. V lost 1 base, J lost 0 bases, and 10 bases lay in between. This CDR3 contains 16 residues. The V gene's germline CDR1 is GTSNPN and CDR2 SVGIG (reference sequence).

This chain connects TRBV19 to TRBJ2-6, with D possibly being TRBD2 (5 bases). V lost 5 bases and J 2 bases, leaving 13 bases between the germline ends. Germline V gene sequence: CDR1 LNHDA, CDR2 SQIVND (reference sequence). This CDR3 region has 16 residues. The CDR3 is CASSPRGFPGANVLTF. The DNA of the CDR3 is TGTGCCAGTAGTCCACGGGGTTTCCCTGGGGCCAACGTCCTGACTTTC.

The chain uses TRBV2 and TRBJ1-6; TRBD1 aligns across 10 bases. Germline CDR1 is SNHLY and CDR2 is FYNNEI. The CDR3 sequence is 15 residues long. V gave up 4 bases and J gave up 13 bases; unmatched junction bases: 10. The CDR3 sequence is CASSGGGTGAHPLHF. CDR3 in DNA: TGTGCCAGCAGTGGAGGGGGGACAGGGGCTCACCCCCTCCACTTT.

In DNA, the CDR3 is TGTGCCAGCAGCGCGGGCCGCTTAAGCACAGATACGCAGTATTTT. It is translated as CASSAGRLSTDTQYF. This chain connects TRBV7-2 to TRBJ2-3; TRBD2 might be the D (5 bases). Germline V gene sequence: CDR1 SGHTA, CDR2 FQGNSA. CDR3 length equals 15 residues. Trimming removed 5 bases from V and 0 bases from J, with 12 bases in between.

J is TRBJ2-7 and V is TRBV5-1; 9 nucleotides agree with TRBD2. CDR3 length: 15 amino acids. V gave up 5 bases and J gave up 3 bases; unmatched junction bases: 9. Germline CDR1 SGHRS, CDR2 YFSETQ. CDR3: CASRLSGGDYYEQYF. CDR3 coding DNA: TGCGCCAGCAGGCTTAGCGGGGGCGATTACTACGAGCAGTACTTC.

The V call is TRBV5-1, the J call TRBJ1-1; 9 nucleotides line up with TRBD1. Germline V lookup: CDR1 SGHRS, CDR2 YFSETQ. This CDR3 has 15 amino acids. The ends lost 2 bases at V and 1 base at J; junction bases unmatched: 3. The chain's CDR3 is CASSLQGAANTEAFF. CDR3 nucleotide sequence: TGCGCCAGCAGCTTACAGGGGGCGGCGAACACTGAAGCTTTCTTT.

V gene TRBV6-5 combines with J gene TRBJ1-2, with TRBD1 matching 11 bases. Germline-derived CDR1 and CDR2 are MNHEY and SVGAGI. With 2 bases clipped from V and 6 bases from J, the junction kept 5 bases outside the gene matches. The CDR3 is 15 residues long. CDR3 bases: TGTGCCAGCAGTTACGGGGACAGGGGGGCCCATGGCTACACCTTC. Translation gives CASSYGDRGAHGYTF.

This chain connects TRBV11-3 to TRBJ1-4; D might be TRBD1 (5 bases). V dropped 1 base and J dropped 0 bases, with 9 bases sitting between them. This CDR3 spans 16 amino acids. Germline V gene data show CDR1 as SGHNT and CDR2 as YENEEA. CDR3 nucleotides: TGTGCCAGCAGCTTAGTTAGGGGCGCAACTAATGAAAAACTGTTTTTT. Amino acid sequence: CASSLVRGATNEKLFF. The variable domain in full, with the rest retrieved from reference TRBV11-3 and TRBJ1-4, is EAGVVQSPRYKIIEKKQPVAFWCNPISGHNTLYWYLQNLGQGPELLIRYENEEAVDDSQLPKDRFSAERLKGVDSTLKIQPAELGDSAVYLCASSLVRGATNEKLFFGSGTQLSVL.

V usage is TRBV2 and J usage is TRBJ2-2, with TRBD1 matching 10 bases. V lost 10 bases, J lost 6 bases, and 14 bases stayed unmatched. Per the germline V gene, CDR1 is SNHLY and CDR2 is FYNNEI. CDR3 length: 16 amino acids. The CDR3 DNA sequence: TGTGCCACCAAGACAGGGGGCGCCGGTGATGCCGGGGAGCTGTTTTTT. Amino acid sequence: CATKTGGAGDAGELFF.

V and J are TRBV19 and TRBJ1-5; D might be TRBD1 (5 bases). The CDR3 loop spans 14 amino acids. The germline V and J ends were trimmed by 8 bases and 0 bases, with 11 bases remaining between them. Germline V gene sequence: CDR1 LNHDA, CDR2 SQIVND (reference sequence). CDR3 nucleotide sequence: TGTGCCAGTGGCGCGGGGCTTAGCAATCAGCCCCAGCATTTT. This translates into CASGAGLSNQPQHF.

V and J are TRBV6-6 and TRBJ1-3; 8 bases line up with TRBD1. Germline CDR1 reads MNHNY; CDR2 reads SVGAGI (reference sequence). V trimming: 2 bases; J trimming: 3 bases; junction bases outside the gene matches: 6. The CDR3 totals 16 residues. CDR3: CASSYTQGASGNTIYF. The CDR3 nucleotides are TGTGCCAGCAGTTACACTCAGGGGGCTAGTGGAAACACCATATATTTT.

This clone is a singleton in its sample. The V call is TRBV11-3, the J call TRBJ1-2; D remains ambiguous. Germline CDR1 SGHNT, CDR2 YENEEA. The germline V and J ends were trimmed by 1 base and 0 bases, with 9 bases remaining between them. The CDR3 loop spans 15 amino acids. The CDR3 region has the DNA TGTGCCAGCAGCTTAGGACTGCAGACTAACTATGGCTACACCTTC. Protein product: CASSLGLQTNYGYTF.

V and J are TRBV10-2 and TRBJ1-1, with 7 bases identical to TRBD1. Looked up from germline, CDR1 is WSHSY and CDR2 is SAAADI. CDR3 size: 14 residues. V lost 6 bases and J lost 6; bases outside the gene matches: 10. Here the CDR3 reads CASRLTQGRAEAFF. For the CDR3, the DNA is TGCGCCAGCAGATTAACACAGGGGCGGGCTGAAGCTTTCTTT.

The rearrangement uses TRBV7-3 and TRBJ1-1, with 7 bases lining up with TRBD1. The CDR3 length is 15 residues. In germline, CDR1 is SGHTA, CDR2 FQGTGA. With V trimmed by 1 base and J by 5 bases, 7 bases remained unmatched. The CDR3 DNA sequence: TGTGCCAGCAGCTTAAATCGCTTACAGGGGACTGAAGCTTTCTTT. It is translated as CASSLNRLQGTEAFF. Combining the CDR3 with reference TRBV7-3 and TRBJ1-1 gives the whole variable domain GAGVSQTPSNKVTEKGKYVELRCDPISGHTALYWYRQSLGQGPEFLIYFQGTGAADDSGLPNDRFFAVRPEGSVSTLKIQRTERGDSAVYLCASSLNRLQGTEAFFGQGTRLTVV.

The chain's CDR3 is CASSTTGGNTIYF. The CDR3 DNA reads TGTGCCAGCAGTACGACAGGGGGAAACACCATATATTTT. The chain links TRBV28 to TRBJ1-3; 7 bases fit TRBD1. Losses at the gene ends were 5 bases for V and 4 bases for J; bases not matched to a gene: 2. The CDR3 is 13 amino acids. Germline CDR1 is MDHEN and CDR2 is SYDVKM.

This chain connects TRBV5-1 to TRBJ1-1, with D possibly TRBD1 on 5 matching bases. There are 16 residues in the CDR3. V dropped 3 bases and J dropped 5 bases, with 20 bases sitting between them. The germline CDR1 and CDR2 sequences are SGHRS and YFSETQ. CDR3 in amino acids: CASSSDGWGRGTEAFF. CDR3 sequence (DNA): TGCGCCAGCAGCTCGGACGGGTGGGGCCGAGGTACTGAAGCTTTCTTT.

The V gene is TRBV19, the J gene TRBJ2-7; 8 bases line up with TRBD2. This CDR3 is 15 amino acids long. Germline assignment: CDR1 LNHDA and CDR2 SQIVND (reference sequence). V shed 4 bases and J 1 base; nucleotides not matched to a gene: 6. CDR3 sequence (DNA): TGTGCCAGTAGTACAAAGCGGGGGCCGTCCTACGAGCAGTACTTC. This codes for CASSTKRGPSYEQYF.

The chain employs TRBV7-2 and TRBJ2-5; the D gene is possibly TRBD2 (5 bases). The ends were cut back, 4 bases at V and 5 bases at J, with 11 bases in the middle. This CDR3 region has 13 residues. Looked up from germline, CDR1 is SGHTA and CDR2 is FQGNSA. CDR3 amino acids: CASSSLERETQYF. CDR3 bases: TGTGCCAGCAGCTCACTCGAGCGGGAGACCCAGTACTTC.

The V and J genes are TRBV7-9 and TRBJ1-1, with 10 nucleotides matching TRBD1. The CDR3 sequence is 16 residues long. The trim removed 5 bases at V and 4 bases at J, leaving 10 bases unmatched. Germline CDR1 and CDR2: SEHNR and FQNEAQ (reference sequence). The CDR3 here is CASSPDRGGTGTEAFF. The DNA for the CDR3 is TGTGCCAGCAGCCCGGACAGGGGGGGCACCGGCACTGAAGCTTTCTTT.